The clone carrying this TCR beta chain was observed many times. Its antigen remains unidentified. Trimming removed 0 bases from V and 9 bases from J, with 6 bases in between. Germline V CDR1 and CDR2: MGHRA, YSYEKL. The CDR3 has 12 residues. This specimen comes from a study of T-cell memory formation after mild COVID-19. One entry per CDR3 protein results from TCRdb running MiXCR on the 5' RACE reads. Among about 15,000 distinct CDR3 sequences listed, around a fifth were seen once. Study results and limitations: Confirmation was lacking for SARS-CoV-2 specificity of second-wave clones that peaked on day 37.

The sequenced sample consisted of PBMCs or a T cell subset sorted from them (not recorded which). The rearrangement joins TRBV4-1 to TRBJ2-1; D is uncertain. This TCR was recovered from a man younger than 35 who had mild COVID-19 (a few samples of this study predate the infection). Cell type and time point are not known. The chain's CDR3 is CASSQDVGEQFF. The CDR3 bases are TGCGCCAGCAGCCAAGATGTCGGTGAGCAGTTCTTC.